These T cell receptor beta chains were read from a single sample in a study of T cell repertoires in cytomegalovirus infection. Which antigens these TCRs recognize remains unknown. TCRdb re-derived calls from the reads in MiXCR, one entry per CDR3 protein. The table shows 900,000 to 950,000 distinct CDR3 sequences, with roughly 31% occurring only once. The specimen comprised cultured CD8+ T cells from PBMCs, sampled from culture after CMV antigen stimulation. Receptors originate from a human donor in good health (CMV status not recorded). Some clones in this sample may be carry-over from other donors' samples. Both conserved end residues are part of each CDR3. A D gene is named only where the DNA matches it firmly. Not all rows give a size; the values are once, few, many and, for expanded clones, a class.

clone size	V gene	J gene	D gene	CDR3 protein	CDR3 DNA
many	TRBV10-3	TRBJ2-1	NA	CAISESTGSYNEQFF	TGTGCCATCAGTGAGTCTACGGGGTCCTACAATGAGCAGTTCTTC
NA	TRBV9	TRBJ2-1	NA	CASSPAAEYNEQFF	TGTGCCAGCAGCCCGGCGGCGGAATACAATGAGCAGTTCTTC
NA	TRBV6-4	TRBJ1-1	NA	CASSLLTRGPAEAFF	TGTGCCAGCAGCTTACTGACCCGCGGGCCGGCTGAAGCTTTCTTT
few	TRBV9	TRBJ2-3	NA	CASSVARTTERDTQYF	TGTGCCAGCAGCGTCGCTAGGACTACCGAGAGAGATACGCAGTATTTT
NA	TRBV28	TRBJ1-5	NA	CASSFDTYNQPQHF	TGTGCCAGCAGTTTCGACACGTACAATCAGCCCCAGCATTTT
NA	TRBV6-6	TRBJ1-1	TRBD1	CASQGARPEAFF	TGTGCCAGCCAGGGGGCGCGGCCTGAAGCTTTCTTT
NA	TRBV7-9	TRBJ2-5	TRBD2	CASSRGVSQETQYF	TGTGCCAGCAGCCGGGGGGTTAGCCAAGAGACCCAGTACTTC
few	TRBV24-1	TRBJ2-2	TRBD1	CATSGPTDRVTGELFF	TGTGCCACCAGTGGCCCGACGGACAGGGTCACCGGGGAGCTGTTTTTT
few	TRBV6-2/TRBV6-3	TRBJ2-1	TRBD2	CASSFPERGKFF	TGTGCCAGCAGTTTCCCTGAGCGGGGGAAGTTCTTC
few	TRBV5-1	TRBJ2-3	TRBD2	CASSFVSGGSTDTQYF	TGCGCCAGCAGCTTCGTTAGCGGGGGCTCCACAGATACGCAGTATTTT
many	TRBV12-3/TRBV12-4	TRBJ1-1	NA	CASSPPALGNTEAFF	TGTGCCAGCAGTCCCCCCGCGCTAGGGAACACTGAAGCTTTCTTT
many	TRBV7-8	TRBJ2-2	NA	CASSPPKYTGELFF	TGTGCCAGCAGCCCGCCTAAGTACACCGGGGAGCTGTTTTTT
NA	TRBV5-4	TRBJ2-1	NA	CASSLGTEPPLDEQFF	TGTGCCAGCAGCTTAGGAACAGAGCCACCCTTAGATGAGCAGTTCTTC
many	TRBV6-5	TRBJ2-2	NA	CASSYGRGTGELFF	TGTGCCAGCAGCTACGGGCGAGGCACCGGGGAGCTGTTTTTT
NA	TRBV24-1	TRBJ2-1	TRBD1	CASGQGAYEQFF	TGTGCCTCAGGACAGGGGGCATACGAGCAGTTCTTC
NA	TRBV19	TRBJ1-4	NA	CASRAQAINEKLFF	TGTGCCAGTAGAGCGCAGGCTATTAATGAAAAACTGTTTTTT
once	TRBV14	TRBJ2-5	TRBD2	CASSQDLWREPQETQYF	TGTGCCAGCAGCCAAGACCTTTGGCGGGAGCCTCAAGAGACCCAGTACTTC
NA	TRBV3-1	TRBJ2-5	NA	CASLGGDRETQYF	TGTGCCAGCCTCGGCGGAGACAGAGAGACCCAGTACTTC
NA	TRBV4-1	TRBJ2-3	TRBD1	CASSQTGTGYLRDTQYF	TGCGCCAGCAGCCAAACCGGGACAGGGTACCTCAGGGATACGCAGTATTTT
NA	TRBV19	TRBJ1-1	TRBD1	CVSSKDRGCCTEAFF	TGTGTCAGTAGTAAGGACAGGGGGTGTTGTACTGAAGCTTTCTTT
few	TRBV5-4	TRBJ2-5	NA	CAISYPSDGTQYF	TGTGCCATTTCCTATCCCTCCGATGGGACCCAGTACTTC
many	TRBV7-9	TRBJ2-1	TRBD2	CASSFELGLAGAPEQFF	TGTGCCAGCAGCTTTGAGCTAGGACTAGCGGGGGCTCCTGAGCAGTTCTTC
NA	TRBV7-8	TRBJ1-4	NA	CASSPRDIATNEKLFF	TGTGCCAGCAGCCCCCGGGACATCGCAACTAATGAAAAACTGTTTTTT
NA	TRBV27	TRBJ1-2	NA	CASSPSAGQTYYGYTF	TGTGCCAGCAGTCCCTCGGCCGGCCAGACCTATTATGGCTACACCTTC
many	TRBV7-9	TRBJ2-2	NA	CASSSGDRNTGELFF	TGTGCCAGCAGCTCCGGAGACAGGAACACCGGGGAGCTGTTTTTT
NA	TRBV6-2/TRBV6-3	TRBJ2-5	NA	CASSYDGAFQETQYF	TGTGCCAGCAGTTACGATGGGGCCTTCCAAGAGACCCAGTACTTC
NA	TRBV5-5	TRBJ2-2	TRBD2	CASRPTSGEYGGELFF	TGTGCCAGCAGACCGACTAGCGGGGAATACGGCGGGGAGCTGTTTTTT
few	TRBV4-1	TRBJ1-1	TRBD1	CASSQGQGAFEAFF	TGCGCCAGCAGCCAGGGACAGGGGGCTTTTGAAGCTTTCTTT
few	TRBV27	TRBJ2-1	NA	CASSLSLSNEQFF	TGTGCCAGCAGTTTGTCTCTGTCGAATGAGCAGTTCTTC
few	TRBV6-2/TRBV6-3	TRBJ2-1	TRBD1	CASSWTGSNEQFF	TGTGCCAGCAGTTGGACAGGGTCGAATGAGCAGTTCTTC
many	TRBV6-1	TRBJ2-4	TRBD1	CASIGQGAGNIQYF	TGTGCCAGCATTGGACAGGGGGCCGGAAACATTCAGTACTTC
few	TRBV7-6	TRBJ2-3	TRBD2	CASSFASGGTDTQYF	TGTGCCAGCAGCTTTGCTAGCGGGGGCACAGATACGCAGTATTTT
once	TRBV4-3	TRBJ1-6	NA	CASSQSQGWDSPLHF	TGCGCCAGCAGCCAATCACAGGGTTGGGATTCACCCCTCCACTTT
few	TRBV6-1	TRBJ2-6	NA	CASILDVRNSGANVLTF	TGTGCCAGCATCTTAGATGTGAGAAACTCTGGGGCCAACGTCCTGACTTTC
few	TRBV5-8	TRBJ2-5	TRBD2	CASSLGLAGLQETQYF	TGTGCCAGCAGCTTGGGACTAGCGGGGCTCCAAGAGACCCAGTACTTC
few	TRBV2	TRBJ1-1	NA	CASTPRDLNTEAFF	TGTGCCAGCACCCCCCGGGATTTGAACACTGAAGCTTTCTTT
many	TRBV7-2	TRBJ1-6	NA	CASSLEAGPGVSPLHF	TGTGCCAGCAGCTTAGAGGCAGGTCCCGGGGTGTCACCCCTCCACTTT
few	TRBV12-3/TRBV12-4	TRBJ2-5	NA	CASSAGQSYQETQYF	TGTGCCAGCAGTGCGGGACAGTCGTACCAAGAGACCCAGTACTTC
NA	TRBV7-9	TRBJ1-2	NA	CASSFGPGTSVYGYTF	TGTGCCAGCAGCTTCGGCCCTGGGACATCCGTCTATGGCTACACCTTC
once	TRBV7-9	TRBJ1-4	NA	CASSSPQTGKKLFF	TGTGCCAGCAGCTCCCCCCAGACGGGTAAAAAACTGTTTTTT
few	TRBV6-6	TRBJ1-2	TRBD1	CASLTGGFAYGYTF	TGTGCCAGTTTAACAGGGGGCTTTGCCTATGGCTACACCTTC
NA	TRBV6-8	TRBJ2-2	TRBD1	CASSPNWGQVLNTGELFF	TGTGCCAGCAGTCCCAACTGGGGACAGGTGTTGAACACCGGGGAGCTGTTTTTT
few	TRBV2	TRBJ1-1	TRBD1	CASRGLTGGTEAFF	TGTGCCAGCAGGGGATTGACAGGGGGCACTGAAGCTTTCTTT
many	TRBV27	TRBJ1-5	NA	CASRPGSSNQPQHF	TGTGCCAGCAGGCCGGGGAGTAGCAATCAGCCCCAGCATTTT
few	TRBV12-3/TRBV12-4	TRBJ2-7	TRBD1	CASSLQGRVYEQYF	TGTGCCAGCAGTCTACAGGGGCGAGTTTACGAGCAGTACTTC